These T cell receptor beta chains were read from a single sample in a study of cytomegalovirus exposure and HLA in healthy donors. Clones were read by immunoSEQ multiplex PCR, and TCRdb kept only the in-frame ones, dropping some. The table lists 60,000 to 70,000 clones, around 68% of them singletons, with 17% in the top ten. Sequenced: PBMCs. These receptors came from a man aged 40-50 years in good health and CMV-seropositive. Each CDR3 is given with its conserved first and last residue. The order of the fields is J gene, V gene, CDR3 protein.

J: TRBJ2-7; V: TRBV9; CDR3: CASSVSPGREQYF
J: TRBJ2-2; V: TRBV5-1; CDR3: CASSLDREAGELFF
J: TRBJ2-6; V: TRBV9; CDR3: CASSVDAGGAGANVLTF
J: TRBJ2-5; V: TRBV2; CDR3: CASASGKTQYF
J: TRBJ2-5; V: TRBV27; CDR3: CASSFLGQGGRQETQYF
J: TRBJ2-3; V: TRBV2; CDR3: CASSESPPLAGGTDTQYF
J: TRBJ2-7; V: TRBV6-1; CDR3: CASTAGTGGHEQYF
J: TRBJ2-1; V: TRBV6-5; CDR3: CATTEYNEQFF
J: -; V: TRBV7-9; CDR3: CASSFGQGYEQYF
J: TRBJ2-7; V: TRBV19; CDR3: CATAPNSGGTYEQYF
J: TRBJ1-6; V: TRBV2; CDR3: CASGLGQAGSPLHF
J: TRBJ2-1; V: TRBV4-1; CDR3: CASSQEGGRKWFF
J: TRBJ2-1; V: TRBV25-1; CDR3: CASSGGGSAASYNEQFF
J: TRBJ2-7; V: TRBV7-2; CDR3: CASSYPPTGHLEQYF
J: TRBJ2-2; V: TRBV7-9; CDR3: CASSLEPGRLGGELFF
J: TRBJ1-5; V: TRBV30; CDR3: CAWSVAGVNQPQHF
J: TRBJ2-2; V: TRBV15; CDR3: CATSRGAETGELFF
J: TRBJ2-1; V: TRBV9; CDR3: CASSVGVAGYNEQFF
J: TRBJ2-7; V: TRBV5-6; CDR3: CASSFRRVSYEQYF
J: TRBJ1-1; V: TRBV5-1; CDR3: CASSFTLGSGGTEAFF
J: TRBJ2-1; V: TRBV29-1; CDR3: CSFLGEGAGKFF
J: TRBJ2-4; V: TRBV5-8; CDR3: CASSPGLAGEGAKNIQYF